The rows below give T cell receptor beta chains drawn from one sample of a study of cytomegalovirus exposure and HLA in healthy donors. Sequenced by immunoSEQ multiplex PCR; TCRdb stores in-frame clones only, minus some. Its table lists 100,000 to 150,000 clones. What was sequenced was PBMCs. These receptors all come from a woman aged 40 to 49 in good health and CMV-seronegative. The CDR3 runs from the conserved cysteine through the conserved F or W.

J,V,CDR3
TRBJ1-1,TRBV19,CASSKQESPEAFF
TRBJ2-5,TRBV6-1,CASTVGQSGETQYF
TRBJ1-1,TRBV4-2,CASSPLGDEVVAFF
TRBJ1-5,TRBV15,CATSRLRNQPQHF
TRBJ2-2,TRBV21-1,CASSKEEDRANTGELFF
TRBJ2-4,TRBV5-8,CASLSGFKNIQYF
TRBJ2-3,TRBV7-2,CASRTKRGGFDTQYF
TRBJ1-1,TRBV29-1,CSVQGYRRNTEAFF
TRBJ1-1,TRBV28,CASTRRGRDTEAFF
TRBJ1-5,TRBV7-3,CASSRTENQPQHF
TRBJ1-1,TRBV29-1,CSVVRGRTEAFF
TRBJ1-6,TRBV11-3,CASSSTGTNSPLHF
TRBJ2-7,TRBV5-1,CASRLGSGTGGEQYF
TRBJ1-4,TRBV27,CASSANPGWGGEKLFF
TRBJ2-5,TRBV6-1,CASSEDLGQYF
TRBJ2-3,TRBV5-1,CASSYLAGGSTDTQYF
TRBJ1-3,TRBV28,CASSLGRGTGNTIYF
NA,TRBV11-2,CASSLRRSNEQYF
TRBJ1-4,TRBV15,CATSRDGTGGEKLFF
TRBJ2-2,TRBV18,CASSPQPGELFF
TRBJ2-5,TRBV6-8,CASSYSPAKLNETQYF
TRBJ1-2,TRBV5-6,CASSLVSQGYGYTF
TRBJ1-4,TRBV9,CASSRGEVYEKLFF
TRBJ1-1,TRBV27,CASSYGENTEAFF
TRBJ2-1,TRBV4-2,CASSQESGGYNEQFF
TRBJ2-5,TRBV5-1,CASSPSPGQETQYF
TRBJ2-3,TRBV6-4,CASSDGQGTDTQYF
TRBJ1-1,TRBV7-9,CASSLELLF
TRBJ1-3,TRBV19,CASSPTGVGNTIYF
TRBJ1-2,TRBV5-6,CASSLQRGLYGYTF
TRBJ2-5,TRBV7-7,CASSLDTGTSGETQYF
TRBJ1-6,TRBV19,CASTHQRGSPLHF
TRBJ2-3,TRBV9,CASSSLAGEDTQYF
TRBJ1-2,TRBV6-4,CASSASTGGGYTF
TRBJ1-4,TRBV2,CASREVLLNEKLFF
TRBJ2-7,TRBV5-1,CASSLATSGVSYEQYF
TRBJ1-1,TRBV28,CASSLPTGRGGAFF
TRBJ1-1,TRBV10-3,CAISRRIRTGLNTEAFF
TRBJ2-1,TRBV27,CASSSLQTSSYNEQFF
TRBJ1-2,TRBV14,CASSQEIGQPYGGYTF
TRBJ2-5,TRBV27,CASSTGQGVSGQETQYF
TRBJ1-2,TRBV23-1,CASSPKLTGNYGYTF
TRBJ1-5,TRBV6-6,CASSPQGFSNQPQHF
TRBJ1-3,TRBV19,CASLGRNTIYF
TRBJ1-5,TRBV7-9,CASSLGGGKQPQHF
TRBJ2-3,TRBV11-2,CASSEGLAGNTDTQYF
TRBJ2-2,TRBV7-2,CASTRGGGWNTGELFF
TRBJ1-2,TRBV18,CASSDWRDYGYTF
TRBJ1-1,TRBV4-3,CASSQYSGTEAFF
TRBJ2-5,TRBV9,CASSGGTVRETQYF
TRBJ2-3,TRBV7-2,CASSFGQGTDTQYF
TRBJ1-4,TRBV5-1,CASSIGQVATNEKLFF
TRBJ1-6,TRBV4-3,CASSQLGTGTNSPLHF
TRBJ1-6,TRBV4-1,CASSQGLYPTKSPLHF
TRBJ1-1,TRBV7-2,CASSRQLNTEAFF